This TCR beta chain is from a study of blood T cell repertoires in COVID-19. Study-wide context: Spain, Italy and the United States supplied samples that represented acute and convalescent COVID-19.

Germline V gene data show CDR1 as MNHEY and CDR2 as SVGAGI. V lost 8 bases to trimming and J lost 3 bases, with 16 bases between them. The CDR3 consists of 14 residues. While infection was still active, Seattle patients were enrolled and then followed longitudinally. Authors' data handling: Estimates of nucleated cell counts were drawn from the amplification of reference gene primers. Some clones are missing from TCRdb's copy, which holds only in-frame ones; the method was immunoSEQ multiplex PCR. The DNA gave D and trimming, while V, J and clone size come from that table. The sample contains 300,000 to 400,000 clones, more than 75% of which appear only once.

This clonotype was sampled from a woman aged 45-60 years with COVID-19, enrolled during active disease. Sequences were obtained from peripheral blood. The rearrangement links TRBV6-5 to TRBJ1-1; tentatively, D is TRBD1 (5 bases). The CDR3 here is CASVPYGGYTEAFF. The CDR3 DNA reads as TGTGCCAGCGTTCCTTACGGGGGATACACTGAAGCTTTCTTT.